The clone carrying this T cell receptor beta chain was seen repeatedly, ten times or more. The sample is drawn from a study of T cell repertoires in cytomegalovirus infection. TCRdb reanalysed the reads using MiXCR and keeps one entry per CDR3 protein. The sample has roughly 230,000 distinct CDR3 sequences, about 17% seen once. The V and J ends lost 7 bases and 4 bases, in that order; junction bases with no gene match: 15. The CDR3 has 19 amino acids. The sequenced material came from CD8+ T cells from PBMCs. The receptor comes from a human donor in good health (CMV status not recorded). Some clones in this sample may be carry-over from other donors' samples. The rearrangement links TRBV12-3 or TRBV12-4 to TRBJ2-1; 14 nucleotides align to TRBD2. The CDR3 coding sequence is TGTGCCAGCACCCCGGGACTAGCGGGGGTCTGGTCGACTTACAATGAGCAGTTCTTC. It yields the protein CASTPGLAGVWSTYNEQFF.